This T cell receptor (beta chain) was documented in a study of cytomegalovirus exposure and HLA in healthy donors (TCRdb year 2017). For the wider study: An earlier analysis of more than 550 of the donors reported under 300 Gb of sequence data and 100 million to 120 million unique TCR beta sequences obtained from approximately 180 million T cells. Roughly 290 gigabases of sequencing data and around 88 million unique TCR sequences made up an early release that covered several hundred HLA-typed donors. Of the roughly 390 genotyped donors, about 80% fell in the genetic ancestry cluster associated with self-reported Caucasian donors. The study aimed to test whether signatures of past pathogen exposure could be identified by cataloging public T cell receptors. The study used immunosequencing to profile the T cell repertoires of approximately 630 subjects and linked those repertoires to cytomegalovirus serostatus. In addition to the first cohort of 666 subjects, a separate validation cohort of 120 different subjects was used. To predict cytomegalovirus infection status, the study brought together high-throughput TCR immunosequencing, statistical association of individual TCRs with disease status, and machine learning. To study patterns of TCR occurrence, a later analysis re-analyzed previously published TCR beta repertoires from around 670 donors and added high-resolution HLA genotyping. The later analysis used no new phenotypic data to find candidate immune exposures, relying instead on TCR beta sequences and their occurrence across donors. To decide whether each TCR beta V gene segment behaved as functional or pseudogenic, an earlier analysis of several hundred of the donors relied on high-throughput TCR beta sequencing. Donor age, sex, ethnicity and CMV serostatus were collected together with the repertoire data. A later genetic analysis used genome-wide SNP genotypes for about 55% of the 666 donors, treating that subset as a discovery cohort. Every discovery cohort repertoire had been produced on one sequencing platform. Class I and class II HLA loci were covered by the typing at four-digit resolution. Typing coverage differed by locus: A, B, C, DRB1 and DQB1 were typed in roughly 629-630 donors, DQA1 in approximately 520, DPA1 in 600 to 610, and DPB1 in about 450. Roughly five DR-DQ haplotypes were handled as single units for association and clustering, since linkage in the cohort was strong. Among some 410 genotyped donors of the cohort, an average of around 220,000 unique TCR beta nucleotide sequences was sequenced per donor, of which about 18% were non-productive. Findings and caveats that apply to the study as a whole: A further reported finding was that TCR beta sequences accurately predicted the HLA-A and HLA-B alleles for most subjects in the first cohort. Most TCR sequences were seen in very few donors, while some public TCRs were found in many individuals. The study listed 150 to 200 TCR beta chains as associated with cytomegalovirus. Linkage disequilibrium might explain the correlated functional status among segregating V segments, but an unknown experimental factor could not be ruled out. In a later genetic analysis, a missense DCLRE1C variant was associated with V-gene and J-gene trimming of TCR beta chains, and the association was replicated in an independent cohort. Compared with the approximately 670-donor mean, donors in an Asian-associated ancestry cluster had fewer N-insertions in productive TCRs, according to a later genetic analysis. A cluster of highly shared sequence variants was judged likely to be a technical artifact of the sequencing pipeline. Cytomegalovirus status was reported to be diagnosed by the classifier with high specificity and sensitivity in both the original and validation cohorts. The authors suggested that the approach could potentially be generalized to other disease states and immunological phenotypes. An earlier analysis of approximately 600 of the donors showed that most TCR beta V segments appeared in productive rearrangements either about 90% or about 30% of the time, which broadly matched IMGT annotations. A later analysis found that TCR association rates varied across HLA loci, with DRB1 alleles showing the most associated TCRs and HLA-C alleles the fewest. A later analysis reported that several top co-occurrence clusters appeared linked to parvovirus B19, influenza, CMV and Epstein-Barr virus. In a later analysis, HLA-associated TCR beta chains showed more clonal expansion and lower generation probabilities than non-associated chains that were equally common. Three of the identified cytomegalovirus-associated TCR beta chains were confirmed in vitro to be specific for cytomegalovirus antigens. A later analysis found that most CMV-associated TCR beta chains appeared HLA-restricted, with HLA associations seemingly driven largely by CMV exposure. Only TCR beta chains were sequenced in this cohort, and the absence of alpha or paired-chain data limited detectable features. The earlier analysis of nearly 600 of the donors excluded about 16 rarely observed V segments, including chromosome 9 orphons, because counts were too low. Immune exposure information for the cohort was limited to CMV serostatus. When HLA alleles, especially DR and DQ, strongly co-occurred, TCR associations were difficult to assign to individual alleles. Specific HLA alleles were associated with around 18,000 TCR beta sequences at a false discovery rate of 0.05 in a later analysis. Because some donors lacked HLA typing at each locus, the association tests relied only on the typed subset. Roughly uniform sequencing depth across donors was assumed in presence/absence analyses, although this assumption may not hold.

In total, around 600 healthy bone marrow donors made up the cohort. Cohort members were all nominally healthy when sampled, although unrecorded immune exposures were likely present. The donor tested CMV seropositive, placing the donor among the roughly 300 seropositive members of the cohort. A peripheral blood sample was collected from each donor, and TCR beta sequencing was performed on peripheral blood mononuclear cells. The Qiagen DNeasy Blood Extraction Kit was used to extract genomic DNA from the blood cell samples. In its sample, this clone was seen a few times. What antigen it recognizes has not been identified. No qualities accompany the bases; no much larger clone lies one base away. Receptor amplification or capture employed the immunoSEQ multiplex PCR assay. The multiplex PCR relied on a mix of 60 forward primers for TCR Vbeta segments and 13 reverse primers for TCR Jbeta segments. Amplification of the CDR3 region of rearranged TCR beta genes was performed with a multiplex PCR assay on genomic DNA. Amplified TCR beta libraries were sequenced as 87-base-pair reads on the Illumina HiSeq System. The published analysis was carried out like this. A later analysis tallied some 79 million unique TCR beta chains across the 600 to 700 repertoires, and around 12 million of those chains were shared by two or more donors. Raw reads were error-corrected and collapsed into unique sequences by a nearest-neighbor algorithm in which closely related sequences were merged to remove PCR and sequencing errors. Alignment of CDR3 sequences to IMGT reference sequences was used to assign V, D and J gene segments. For a sequence to be retained, at least a six-nucleotide match to both a V gene segment and a J gene segment was required. Rearrangements were classified as productive when the CDR3 lacked stop codons and remained in frame with V and J, and all other rearrangements were classified as non-productive. Following IMGT convention, CDR3 was defined as the stretch from the second conserved V-encoded cysteine to the conserved J-encoded phenylalanine. The earlier analysis of roughly 590 of the donors excluded sequences that lacked an unambiguous match to a single V gene segment. In an earlier analysis of several hundred of the donors, a V segment was called functional when productive rearrangements were above 56.7%, and segregating when the standard deviation between donors exceeded 5%. A statistical classification framework was developed to diagnose cytomegalovirus status using the catalog of TCR beta chain sequences. In a later analysis, TCR nucleotide sequences were compared against IMGT/GENE-DB human TR gene sequences so that V and J genes could be assigned. The TCRdist pipeline was used in a later analysis to assign CDR3 sequences and most-parsimonious VDJ recombination scenarios. In a later analysis, each TCR beta chain was defined by its CDR3 amino acid sequence together with its V-gene family, and reads lacking a unique V-gene family were excluded. To address suspected cross-contamination and a sequencing artifact, a later analysis removed 550 to 750 highly shared, low-generation-probability nucleotide sequences. In a later analysis, a clonal expansion index for each public chain was calculated from normalized within-repertoire ranks of inferred template counts. Generation probabilities in a later analysis came from a VDJ recombination model fitted to out-of-frame rearrangements, and those results were checked against IGoR. In a later analysis, TCR-TCR, TCR-HLA and TCR-CMV co-occurrence was scored with hypergeometric tests, and a repertoire-size bias correction was applied to TCR pairs. In a later analysis, false discovery rates were estimated by permuting HLA or CMV assignments 20 times. In a later analysis, co-occurring TCRs were grouped using DBSCAN, and TCRdist sequence similarity was added for clustering within HLA-allele-positive subsets. Repertoires with fewer than 30,000 or more than 120,000 public chains, plus five repertoires with anomalous nucleotide sharing, were excluded from co-occurrence clustering. The source is immuneACCESS, and TCRdb retained only in-frame sequences with V and J called. Part of the clones is not carried over; for the studies checked, unresolved V genes explain less than half of this, and the remainder is unexplained. V, J and clone size reflect that table, while D and trimming were determined from the DNA. This sample comprises approximately 210,000 clones, around 73% of them detected only once. The ten largest clonotypes hold roughly 2.1% of the sample.

This receptor was obtained from a woman aged 25 to 45 in good health and CMV-seropositive. The sample consisted of PBMCs.

The CDR3 loop reads CASRAQGAVTEAFF. The nucleotide sequence reads as follows: TGTGCCAGCAGAGCCCAGGGGGCCGTCACGGAAGCTTTCTTT. This chain is built from TRBV7-2 and TRBJ1-1, with 8 junctional bases fitting TRBD1. Trimming accounts for 6 bases at V and 8 bases at J, while the number of junction bases matched to no gene is 11. There are 14 amino acids in the CDR3, from cysteine to phenylalanine inclusive. The DNA shown is the 42-base CDR3, in frame from base 1. The germline V gene gives CDR1 as SGHTA and CDR2 as FQGNSA.